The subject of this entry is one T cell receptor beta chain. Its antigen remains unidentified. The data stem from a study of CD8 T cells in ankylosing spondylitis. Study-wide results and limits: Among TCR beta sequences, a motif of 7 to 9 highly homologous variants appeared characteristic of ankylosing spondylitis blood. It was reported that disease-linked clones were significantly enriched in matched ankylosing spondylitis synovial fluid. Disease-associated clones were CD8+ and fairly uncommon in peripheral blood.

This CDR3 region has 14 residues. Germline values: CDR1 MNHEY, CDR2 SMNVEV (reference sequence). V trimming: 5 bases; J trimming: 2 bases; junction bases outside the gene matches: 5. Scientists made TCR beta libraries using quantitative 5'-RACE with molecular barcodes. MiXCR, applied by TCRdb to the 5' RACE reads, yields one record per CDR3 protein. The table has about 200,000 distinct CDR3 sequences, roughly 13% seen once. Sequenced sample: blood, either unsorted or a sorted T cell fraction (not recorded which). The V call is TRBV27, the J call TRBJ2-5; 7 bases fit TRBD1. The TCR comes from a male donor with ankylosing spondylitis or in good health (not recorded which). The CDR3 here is CASSPGQIQETQYF. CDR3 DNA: TGTGCCAGCAGTCCGGGACAGATACAAGAGACCCAGTACTTC.